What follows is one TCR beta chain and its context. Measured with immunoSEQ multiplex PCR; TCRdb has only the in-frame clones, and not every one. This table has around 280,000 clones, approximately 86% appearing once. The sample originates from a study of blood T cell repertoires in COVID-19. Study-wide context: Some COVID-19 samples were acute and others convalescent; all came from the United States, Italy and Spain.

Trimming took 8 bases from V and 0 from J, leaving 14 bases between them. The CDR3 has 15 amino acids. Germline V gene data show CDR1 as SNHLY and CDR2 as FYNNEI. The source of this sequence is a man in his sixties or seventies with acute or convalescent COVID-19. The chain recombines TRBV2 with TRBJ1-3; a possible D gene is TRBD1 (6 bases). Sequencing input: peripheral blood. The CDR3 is CASGRQASSGNTIYF. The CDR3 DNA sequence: TGTGCCAGCGGAAGACAGGCTAGCTCTGGAAACACCATATATTTT. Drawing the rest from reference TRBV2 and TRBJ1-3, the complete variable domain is EPEVTQTPSHQVTQMGQEVILRCVPISNHLYFYWYRQILGQKVEFLVSFYNNEISEKSEIFDDQFSVERPDGSNFTLKIRSTKLEDSAMYFCASGRQASSGNTIYFGEGSWLTVV.